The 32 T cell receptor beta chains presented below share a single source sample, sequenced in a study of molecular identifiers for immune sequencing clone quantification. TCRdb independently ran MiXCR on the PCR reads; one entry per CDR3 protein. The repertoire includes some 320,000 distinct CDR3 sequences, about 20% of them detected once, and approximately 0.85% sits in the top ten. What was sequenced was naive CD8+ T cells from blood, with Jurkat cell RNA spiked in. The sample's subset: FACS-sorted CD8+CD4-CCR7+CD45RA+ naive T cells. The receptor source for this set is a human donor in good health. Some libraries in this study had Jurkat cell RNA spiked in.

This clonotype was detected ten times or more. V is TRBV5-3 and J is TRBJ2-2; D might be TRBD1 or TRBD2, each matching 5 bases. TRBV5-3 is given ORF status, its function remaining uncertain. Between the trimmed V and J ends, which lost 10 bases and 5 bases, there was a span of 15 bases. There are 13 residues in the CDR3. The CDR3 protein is CALRGGRTGELFF. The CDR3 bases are TGTGCCCTCCGGGGCGGCCGGACCGGGGAGCTGTTTTTT.

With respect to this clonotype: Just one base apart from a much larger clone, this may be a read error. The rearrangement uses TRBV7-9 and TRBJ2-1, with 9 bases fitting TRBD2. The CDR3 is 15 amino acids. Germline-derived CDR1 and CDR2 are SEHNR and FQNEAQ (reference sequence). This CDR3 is CASCLEGLAYNEQFF. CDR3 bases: TGTGCCAGCTGCTTAGAAGGACTAGCGTACAATGAGCAGTTCTTC.

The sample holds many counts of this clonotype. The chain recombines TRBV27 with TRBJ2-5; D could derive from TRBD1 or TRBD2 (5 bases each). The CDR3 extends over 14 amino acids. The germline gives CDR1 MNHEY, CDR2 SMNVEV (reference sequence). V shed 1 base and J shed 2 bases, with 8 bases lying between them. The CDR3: CASSLLGPQETQYF. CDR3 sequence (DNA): TGTGCCAGCAGTTTATTGGGACCTCAAGAGACCCAGTACTTC.

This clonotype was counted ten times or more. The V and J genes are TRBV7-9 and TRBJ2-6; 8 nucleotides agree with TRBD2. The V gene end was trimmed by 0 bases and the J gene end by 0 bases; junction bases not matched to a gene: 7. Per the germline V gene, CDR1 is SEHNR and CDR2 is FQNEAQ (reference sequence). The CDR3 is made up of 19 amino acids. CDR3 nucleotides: TGTGCCAGCAGCTTAGCGGAAGCGGGAGCCTACTCTGGGGCCAACGTCCTGACTTTC. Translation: CASSLAEAGAYSGANVLTF.

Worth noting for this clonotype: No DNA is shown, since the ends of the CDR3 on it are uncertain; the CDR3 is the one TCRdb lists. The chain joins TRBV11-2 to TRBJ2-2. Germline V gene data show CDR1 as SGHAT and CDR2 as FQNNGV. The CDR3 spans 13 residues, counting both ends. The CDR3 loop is CAIPLWPTGELFF.

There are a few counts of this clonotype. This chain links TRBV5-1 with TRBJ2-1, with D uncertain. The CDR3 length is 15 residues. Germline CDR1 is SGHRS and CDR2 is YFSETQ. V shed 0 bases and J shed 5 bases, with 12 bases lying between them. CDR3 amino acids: CASSLGLFIDNEQFF. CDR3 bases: TGCGCCAGCAGCTTGGGTTTATTCATAGACAATGAGCAGTTCTTC.

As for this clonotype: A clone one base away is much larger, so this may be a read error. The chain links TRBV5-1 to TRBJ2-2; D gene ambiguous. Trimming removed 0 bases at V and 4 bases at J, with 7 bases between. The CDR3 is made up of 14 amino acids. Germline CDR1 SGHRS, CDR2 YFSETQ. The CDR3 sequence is CASSLGHATGELFF. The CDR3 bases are TGCGCCAGCAGCTTGGGTCACGCCACCGGGGAGCTGTTTTTT.

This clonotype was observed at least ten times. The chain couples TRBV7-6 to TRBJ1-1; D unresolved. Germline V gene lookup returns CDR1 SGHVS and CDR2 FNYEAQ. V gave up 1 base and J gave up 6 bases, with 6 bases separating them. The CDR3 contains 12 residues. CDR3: CASSLGSAEAFF. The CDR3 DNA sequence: TGTGCCAGCAGCTTAGGAAGCGCTGAAGCTTTCTTT.

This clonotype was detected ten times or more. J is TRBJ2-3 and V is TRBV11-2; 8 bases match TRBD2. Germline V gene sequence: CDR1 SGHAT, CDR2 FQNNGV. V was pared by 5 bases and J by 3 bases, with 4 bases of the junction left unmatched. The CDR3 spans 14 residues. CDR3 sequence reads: CASSRGGGTDTQYF. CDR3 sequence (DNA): TGTGCCAGCAGCCGGGGGGGCGGGACAGATACGCAGTATTTT.

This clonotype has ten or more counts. This CDR3 reads CSVEGGAGNTEAFF. For the CDR3, the DNA is TGCAGCGTTGAGGGGGGCGCGGGAAACACTGAAGCTTTCTTT. This chain connects TRBV29-1 to TRBJ1-1, with a weak D call TRBD1 (6 bases). CDR1 SQVTM and CDR2 ANQGSEA come from the germline V gene. The CDR3 covers 14 residues. V lost 3 bases and J lost 2, with 13 bases in between.

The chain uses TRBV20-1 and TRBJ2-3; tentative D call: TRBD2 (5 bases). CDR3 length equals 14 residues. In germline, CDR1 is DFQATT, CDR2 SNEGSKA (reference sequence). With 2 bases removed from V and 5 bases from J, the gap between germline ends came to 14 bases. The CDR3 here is CSARNSEGLDTQYF. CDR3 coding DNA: TGCAGTGCTAGAAATAGCGAGGGTTTAGATACGCAGTATTTT.

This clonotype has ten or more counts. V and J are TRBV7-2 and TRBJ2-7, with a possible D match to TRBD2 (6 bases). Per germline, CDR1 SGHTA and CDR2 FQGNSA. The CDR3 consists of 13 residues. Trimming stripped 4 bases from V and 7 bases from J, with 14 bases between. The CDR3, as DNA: TGTGCCAGCAGCTCACCCCCGGGGGAGGAGCAGTACTTC. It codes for CASSSPPGEEQYF.

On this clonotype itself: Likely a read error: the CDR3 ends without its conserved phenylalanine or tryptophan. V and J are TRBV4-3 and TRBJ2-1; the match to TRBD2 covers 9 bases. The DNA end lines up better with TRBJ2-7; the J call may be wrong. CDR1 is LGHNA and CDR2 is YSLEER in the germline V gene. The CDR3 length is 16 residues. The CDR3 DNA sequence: TGCGCCAGCAGCCAAAATTGGGCTAGCGGGACCCATGAGCAGTACCTC. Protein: CASSQNWASGTHEQYL.

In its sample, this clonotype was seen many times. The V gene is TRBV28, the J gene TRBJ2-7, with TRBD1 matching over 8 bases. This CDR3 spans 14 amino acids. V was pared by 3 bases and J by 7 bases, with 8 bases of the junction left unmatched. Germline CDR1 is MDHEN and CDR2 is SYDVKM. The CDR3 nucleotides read TGTGCCAGCAGTTTTTATCAGGGGGCTCGGGAGCAGTACTTC. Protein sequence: CASSFYQGAREQYF.

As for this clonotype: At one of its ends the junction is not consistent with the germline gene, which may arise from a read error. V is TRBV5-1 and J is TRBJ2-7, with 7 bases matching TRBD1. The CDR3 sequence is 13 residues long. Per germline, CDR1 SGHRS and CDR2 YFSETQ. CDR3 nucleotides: TGCGCCGGCAGCTTGACAGGGACCTACGAGCAGTACTTC. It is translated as CAGSLTGTYEQYF.

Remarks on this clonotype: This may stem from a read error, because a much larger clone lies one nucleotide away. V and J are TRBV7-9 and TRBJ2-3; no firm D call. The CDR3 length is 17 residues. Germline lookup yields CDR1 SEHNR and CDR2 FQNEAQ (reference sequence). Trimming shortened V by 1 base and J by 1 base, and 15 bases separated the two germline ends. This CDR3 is CASSLVPARSGTDTQYF. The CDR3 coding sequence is TGTGCCAGCAGCTTAGTGCCGGCCAGATCAGGCACAGATACGCAGTATTTT.

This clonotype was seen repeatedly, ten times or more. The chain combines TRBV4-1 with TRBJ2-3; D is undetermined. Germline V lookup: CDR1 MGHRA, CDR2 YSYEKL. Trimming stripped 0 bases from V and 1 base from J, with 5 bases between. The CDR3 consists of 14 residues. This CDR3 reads CASSQEGGTDTQYF. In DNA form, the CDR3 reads TGCGCCAGCAGCCAAGAAGGAGGCACAGATACGCAGTATTTT.

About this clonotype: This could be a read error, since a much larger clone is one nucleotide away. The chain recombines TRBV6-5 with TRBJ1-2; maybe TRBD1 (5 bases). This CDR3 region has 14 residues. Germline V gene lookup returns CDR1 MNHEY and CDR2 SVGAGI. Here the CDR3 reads CAGSPDRRMDGYTF. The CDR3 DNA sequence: TGTGCCGGCAGCCCCGACAGACGTATGGACGGCTACACCTTC.

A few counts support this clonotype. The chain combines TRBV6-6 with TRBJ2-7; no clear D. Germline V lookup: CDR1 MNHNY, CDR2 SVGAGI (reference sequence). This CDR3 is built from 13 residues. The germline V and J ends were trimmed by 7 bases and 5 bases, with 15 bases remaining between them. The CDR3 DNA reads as TGTGCCAGCACCGACTCGCCCAGGAACGAGCAGTACTTC. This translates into CASTDSPRNEQYF.

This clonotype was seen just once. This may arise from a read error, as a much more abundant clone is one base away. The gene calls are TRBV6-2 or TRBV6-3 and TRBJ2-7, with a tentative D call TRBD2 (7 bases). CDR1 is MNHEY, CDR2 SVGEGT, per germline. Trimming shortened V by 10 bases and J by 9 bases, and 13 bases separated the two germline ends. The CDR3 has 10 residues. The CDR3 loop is CATGGHGQYF. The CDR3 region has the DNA TGTGCCACCGGGGGGCACGGGCAGTACTTC.

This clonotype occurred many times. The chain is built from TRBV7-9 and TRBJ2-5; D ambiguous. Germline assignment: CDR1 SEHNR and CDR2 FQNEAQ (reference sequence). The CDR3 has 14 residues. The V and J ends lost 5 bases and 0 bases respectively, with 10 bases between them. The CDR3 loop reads CASSAGRYQETQYF. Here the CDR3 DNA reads TGTGCCAGCAGCGCAGGACGCTACCAAGAGACCCAGTACTTC.

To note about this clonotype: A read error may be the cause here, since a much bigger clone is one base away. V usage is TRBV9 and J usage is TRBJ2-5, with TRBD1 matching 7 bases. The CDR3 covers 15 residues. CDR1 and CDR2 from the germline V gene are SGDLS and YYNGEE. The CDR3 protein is CASSAEGQIQDTQYF. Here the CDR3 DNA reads TGTGCCAGCAGCGCCGAGGGACAGATCCAAGATACCCAGTACTTC. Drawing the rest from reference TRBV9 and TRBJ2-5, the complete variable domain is DSGVTQTPKHLITATGQRVTLRCSPRSGDLSVYWYQQSLDQGLQFLIQYYNGEERAKGNILERFSAQQFPDLHSELNLSSLELGDSALYFCASSAEGQIQDTQYFGPGTRLLVL.

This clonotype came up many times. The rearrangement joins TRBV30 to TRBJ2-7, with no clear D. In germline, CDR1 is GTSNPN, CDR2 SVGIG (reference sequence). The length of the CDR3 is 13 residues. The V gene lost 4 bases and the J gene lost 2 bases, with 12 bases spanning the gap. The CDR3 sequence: CAWTRSSPYEQYF. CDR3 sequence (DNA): TGTGCCTGGACCCGATCGAGTCCCTACGAGCAGTACTTC.

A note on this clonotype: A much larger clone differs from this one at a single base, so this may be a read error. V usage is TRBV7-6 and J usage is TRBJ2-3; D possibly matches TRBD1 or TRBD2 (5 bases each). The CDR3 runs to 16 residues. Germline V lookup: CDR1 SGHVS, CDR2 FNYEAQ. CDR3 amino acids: CASSLAAQGRTDTRYF. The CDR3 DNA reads TGTGCCAGCAGCTTAGCGGCTCAGGGACGCACAGATACGCGGTATTTT.

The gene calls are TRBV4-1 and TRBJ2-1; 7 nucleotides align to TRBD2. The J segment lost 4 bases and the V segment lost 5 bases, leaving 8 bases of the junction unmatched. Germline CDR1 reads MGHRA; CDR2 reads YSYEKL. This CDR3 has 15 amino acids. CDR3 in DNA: TGCGCCAGCAGCTCTGGGACTAACGGATACAATGAGCAGTTCTTC. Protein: CASSSGTNGYNEQFF.

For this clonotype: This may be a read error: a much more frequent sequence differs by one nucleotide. This CDR3 reads CASSYLYSSSGANVLTF. In nucleotides, the CDR3 is TGTGCCAGCAGTTACTTGTACTCCAGCTCTGGGGCCAACGTCCTGACTTTC. The V call is TRBV6-5, the J call TRBJ2-6; D unresolved. Germline CDR1 and CDR2: MNHEY and SVGAGI. The length of the CDR3 is 17 residues. Trimming took off 1 base at V and 0 bases at J, with 10 bases between the two ends.

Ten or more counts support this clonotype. CDR3 DNA: TGTGCCAGCAGCCATGGGAATGAGCAGTTCTTC. Translated, it gives CASSHGNEQFF. The V and J genes are TRBV7-9 and TRBJ2-1, with D uncertain. The V and J ends lost 5 bases and 7 bases respectively, with 6 bases between them. The germline gives CDR1 SEHNR, CDR2 FQNEAQ (reference sequence). CDR3 size: 11 residues.

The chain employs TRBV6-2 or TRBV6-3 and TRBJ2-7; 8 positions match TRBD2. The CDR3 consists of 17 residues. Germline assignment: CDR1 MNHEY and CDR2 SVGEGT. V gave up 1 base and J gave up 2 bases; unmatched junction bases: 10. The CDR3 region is CASSYFPGDGGAYEQYF. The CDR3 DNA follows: TGTGCCAGCAGTTACTTCCCCGGGGACGGGGGGGCCTACGAGCAGTACTTC.

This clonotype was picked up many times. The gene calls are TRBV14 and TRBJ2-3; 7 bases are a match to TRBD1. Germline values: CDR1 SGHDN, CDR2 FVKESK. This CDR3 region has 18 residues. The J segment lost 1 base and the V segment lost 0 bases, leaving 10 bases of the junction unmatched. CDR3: CASSQDRDSVWGTDTQYF. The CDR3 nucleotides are TGTGCCAGCAGCCAAGACCGGGACAGCGTTTGGGGCACAGATACGCAGTATTTT.

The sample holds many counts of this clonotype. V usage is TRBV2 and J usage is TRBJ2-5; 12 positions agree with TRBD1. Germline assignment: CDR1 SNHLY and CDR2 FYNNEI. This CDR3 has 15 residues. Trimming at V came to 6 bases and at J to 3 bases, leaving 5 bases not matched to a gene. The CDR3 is CASSEGQGAEETQYF. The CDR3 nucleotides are TGTGCCAGCAGCGAGGGACAGGGGGCTGAAGAGACCCAGTACTTC.

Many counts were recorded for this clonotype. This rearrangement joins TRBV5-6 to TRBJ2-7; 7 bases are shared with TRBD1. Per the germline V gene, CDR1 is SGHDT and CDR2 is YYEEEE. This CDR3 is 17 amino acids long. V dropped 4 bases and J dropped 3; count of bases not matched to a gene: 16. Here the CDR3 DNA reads TGTGCCAGCAGCACGTCCGGGACAGCGCACTACCACTACGAGCAGTACTTC. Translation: CASSTSGTAHYHYEQYF.

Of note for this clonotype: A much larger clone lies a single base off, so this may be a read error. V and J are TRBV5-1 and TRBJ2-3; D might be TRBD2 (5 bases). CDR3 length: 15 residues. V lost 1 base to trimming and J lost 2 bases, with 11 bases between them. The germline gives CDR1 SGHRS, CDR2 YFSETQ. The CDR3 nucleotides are TGCGCCAGCAGCTTGAACGGGATGGACACAGATACGCAGTATTTT. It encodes CASSLNGMDTDTQYF.